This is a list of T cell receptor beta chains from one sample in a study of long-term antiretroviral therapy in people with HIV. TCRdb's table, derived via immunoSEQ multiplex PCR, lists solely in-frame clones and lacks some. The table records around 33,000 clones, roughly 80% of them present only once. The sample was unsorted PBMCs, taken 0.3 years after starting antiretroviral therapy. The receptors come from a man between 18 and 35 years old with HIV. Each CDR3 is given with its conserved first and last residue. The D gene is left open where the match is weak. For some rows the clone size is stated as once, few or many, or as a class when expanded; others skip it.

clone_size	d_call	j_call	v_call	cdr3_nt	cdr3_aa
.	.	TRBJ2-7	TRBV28	TGTGCCAGCAGTTTGGTCGGCAGGGTACGCCCTCGGGAGCAGTACTTC	CASSLVGRVRPREQYF
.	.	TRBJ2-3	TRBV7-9	TGTGCCAGCAGCTTAGATTCCTTAGGCACAGATACGCAGTATTTT	CASSLDSLGTDTQYF
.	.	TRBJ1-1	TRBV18	TGTGCCAGCTCACCGGCCTACACTGAAGCTTTCTTT	CASSPAYTEAFF
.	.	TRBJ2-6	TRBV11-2	TGTGCCAGCAGCTTACGATCTGGGGCCAACGTCCTGACTTTC	CASSLRSGANVLTF
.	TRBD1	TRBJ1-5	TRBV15	TGTGCCACCAGCAGGGACAGGGGGAATGGTCAGCCCCAGCATTTT	CATSRDRGNGQPQHF
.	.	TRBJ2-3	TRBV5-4	TGTGCCAGCAGCCCGGGCACAGATACGCAGTATTTT	CASSPGTDTQYF
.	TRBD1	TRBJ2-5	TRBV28	TGTGCCAGCAGCATGCCCCGGGACAGGCGTCAAGAGACCCAGTACTTC	CASSMPRDRRQETQYF
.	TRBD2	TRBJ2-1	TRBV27	TGTGCCAGCGGGACTACGTACAATGAGCAGTTCTTC	CASGTTYNEQFF
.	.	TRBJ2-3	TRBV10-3	TGTGCCATCAGTGCTCCCGGGGACGCAGATACGCAGTATTTT	CAISAPGDADTQYF
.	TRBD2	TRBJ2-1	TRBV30	TGTGCCTGGAGTCCCCTGGCTAGCGGGCTAAATGAGCAGTTCTTC	CAWSPLASGLNEQFF
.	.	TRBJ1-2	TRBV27	TGTGCCAGCAGTCCCGCCGGGAGGCACTATGGCTACACCTTC	CASSPAGRHYGYTF
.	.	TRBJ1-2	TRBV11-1	TGTGCCAGCAGCCCGCAGACGGGAGGCTATGGCTACACCTTC	CASSPQTGGYGYTF
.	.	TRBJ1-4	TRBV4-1	TGCGCCAGCAGCCTAGGACGGGGGGGCGAAAAACTGTTTTTT	CASSLGRGGEKLFF
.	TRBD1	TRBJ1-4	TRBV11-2	TGTGCCAGCAGCCATAGGACCGGGACAGGGGACGAAAAACTGTTTTTT	CASSHRTGTGDEKLFF
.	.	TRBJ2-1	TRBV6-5	TGTGCCAGCAGTATAAGACTAAAAGGGAATGAGCAGTTCTTC	CASSIRLKGNEQFF
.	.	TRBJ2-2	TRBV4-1	TGCGCCAGCAGCTTTCGGTCCGACACCGGGGAGCTGTTTTTT	CASSFRSDTGELFF
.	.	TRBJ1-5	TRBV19	TGTGCCAGTAGTATAGCAGGGTTGTGGAATCAGCCCCAGCATTTT	CASSIAGLWNQPQHF
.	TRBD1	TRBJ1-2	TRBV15	TGTGCCACCAGCAGAGATTTCGGACAGGGGGCGCTTAACTATGGCTACACCTTC	CATSRDFGQGALNYGYTF
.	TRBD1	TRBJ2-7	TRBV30	TGTGCCTGGACCGGGACAGGATTCTACGAGCAGTACTTC	CAWTGTGFYEQYF
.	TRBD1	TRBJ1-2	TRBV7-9	TGTGCCAGCAGCCTTCGAAACAGGGGCTCAAGCTTCGAACTATTCGGCTACACCTTC	CASSLRNRGSSFELFGYTF
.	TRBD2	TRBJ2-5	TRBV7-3	TGTGCCAGCAGCTTTAGCGGGGGGGGTGAGACCCAGTACTTC	CASSFSGGGETQYF
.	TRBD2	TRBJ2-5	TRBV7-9	TGTGCCAGCAGCCGGGGAGCGGGAGGGCTAGAGACCCAGTACTTC	CASSRGAGGLETQYF
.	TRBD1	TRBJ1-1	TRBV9	TGTGCCAGCAGCGCCGGACAGGACGGCACTGAAGCTTTCTTT	CASSAGQDGTEAFF
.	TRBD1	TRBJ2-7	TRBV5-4	TGTGCCGGACAGGACCTGGGCGGCGAGCAGTACTTC	CAGQDLGGEQYF
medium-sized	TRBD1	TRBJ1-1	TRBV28	TGTGCCAGCAGGAAGCACAGGGGAATGAACACTGAAGCTTTCTTT	CASRKHRGMNTEAFF
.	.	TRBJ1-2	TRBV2	TGTGCCAGCAGTGGACCTACTAACTATGGCTACACCTTC	CASSGPTNYGYTF
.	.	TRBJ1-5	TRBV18	TGTGCCAGCTCACCACGCGGGGTGCGCGATCAGCCCCAGCATTTT	CASSPRGVRDQPQHF
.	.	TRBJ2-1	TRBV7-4	TGTGCCAGCAGCGACAAGCGGTTATACAATGAGCAGTTCTTC	CASSDKRLYNEQFF
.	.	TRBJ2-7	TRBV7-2	TGTGCCAGCAGCTCCGGGGGCCGCTCCTACGAGCAGTACTTC	CASSSGGRSYEQYF
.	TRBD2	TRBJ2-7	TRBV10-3	TGTGCCATCAGTGGAAGGGAGGGCGCACCCTACGAGCAGTACTTC	CAISGREGAPYEQYF
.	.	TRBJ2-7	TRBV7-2	TGTGCCAGCAGCTTAGGGGGTGACGAGCAGTACTTC	CASSLGGDEQYF
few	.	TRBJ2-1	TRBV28	TGTGCCAGCGGGTCGCCTGAACACTACAATGAGCAGTTCTTC	CASGSPEHYNEQFF